This T cell receptor (beta chain) was found in a study of blood T cell repertoires in COVID-19. Study summary: COVID-19 samples collected from the United States, Italy and Spain covered acute and convalescent phases.

This clone was found a few times. Clones were read by immunoSEQ multiplex PCR, and TCRdb kept only the in-frame ones, dropping some. The table lists about 140,000 clones, approximately 79% of them singletons. Germline CDR1 is KGHDR and CDR2 is SFDVKD. Trimming took 4 bases from V and 6 from J; bases not matched to a gene: 9. The CDR3 length is 16 residues. The rearrangement uses TRBV24-1 and TRBJ2-1; 9 bases align to TRBD1. The TCR comes from a man between 60 and 75 years old with acute or convalescent COVID-19. Material: peripheral blood. CDR3 residues: CATSDLTGGVINEQFF. CDR3 nucleotides: TGTGCCACCAGTGACTTGACAGGGGGAGTTATCAATGAGCAGTTCTTC.